Sequencing of this T cell receptor (beta chain) was carried out in a study of a mutant IDH1 vaccine in newly diagnosed glioma. On the study more broadly: There were approximately 60% males and around 38% females among treated patients, whose mean age was about 41 years. Beforehand, treatment had been radiotherapy, temozolomide, or both; the majority received both.

Produced via immunoSEQ multiplex PCR; TCRdb's table is partial and in-frame only. The sample carries 85,000 to 100,000 clones, around 90% recorded once. Trimming cost V 4 bases and J 3 bases, with 16 bases left between them. Germline V lookup: CDR1 SGHTS, CDR2 YDEGEE. The CDR3 sequence is 15 residues long. Time point denoted: baseline, week 1 (first vaccination visit). Treatment described: pre-vaccination baseline after standard-of-care therapy. This clone was picked up one time. The sequence was collected from a woman between 50 and 59 years old with glioma. Sequences were derived from PBMCs, sampled from a glioma patient treated with radiotherapy, temozolomide or both. The J gene is TRBJ1-2, the V gene TRBV5-8, with no clear D. The CDR3 here is CASSPALPSHYGYTF. The CDR3 nucleotides read TGTGCCAGCAGCCCGGCCCTTCCATCCCACTATGGCTACACCTTC.